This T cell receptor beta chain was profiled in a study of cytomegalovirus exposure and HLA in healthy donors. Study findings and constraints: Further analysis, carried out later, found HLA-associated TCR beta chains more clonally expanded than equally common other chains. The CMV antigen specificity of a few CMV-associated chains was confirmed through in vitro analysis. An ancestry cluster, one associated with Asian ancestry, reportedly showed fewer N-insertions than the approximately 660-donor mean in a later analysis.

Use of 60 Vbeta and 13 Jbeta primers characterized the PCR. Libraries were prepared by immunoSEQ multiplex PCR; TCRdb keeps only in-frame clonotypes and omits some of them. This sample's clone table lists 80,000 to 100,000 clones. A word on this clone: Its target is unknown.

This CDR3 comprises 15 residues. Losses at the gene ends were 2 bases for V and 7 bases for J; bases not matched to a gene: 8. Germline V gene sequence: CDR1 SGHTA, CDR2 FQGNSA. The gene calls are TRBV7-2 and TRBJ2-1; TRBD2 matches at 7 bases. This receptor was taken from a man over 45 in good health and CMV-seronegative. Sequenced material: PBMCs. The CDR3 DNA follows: TGTGCCAGCAGCTTAAGCGGTGGGGGGGGAAATGAGCAGTTCTTC. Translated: CASSLSGGGGNEQFF.